Presented here are 23 T cell receptor beta chains from one specimen sequenced in a study of blood T cells in healthy people across ages. Next came a second PCR, run for about 7 to 12 cycles, which used a sample-barcoded 5' primer along with a J-beta primer mix. TCRdb redid the calling of the 5' RACE reads with MiXCR, one entry per CDR3 protein. This table holds about 760,000 distinct CDR3 sequences, approximately 25% found once. Another study also made use of these data, one on T cells of mothers and their children.

Sequenced: blood. The source of these receptors is a boy between 10 and 17 years old in good health.

V gene TRBV29-1 combines with J gene TRBJ2-3; D uncertain. The V end lost 2 bases, the J end lost 2 bases, and 11 bases lay between the germline ends. The CDR3 is 14 amino acids. Germline CDR1 SQVTM, CDR2 ANQGSEA. CDR3 residues: CSVEPSKYTDTQYF. The CDR3 DNA sequence: TGCAGCGTTGAACCCTCCAAGTACACAGATACGCAGTATTTT.

The gene calls are TRBV5-6 and TRBJ2-3, with TRBD2 as a possible D gene (6 bases). Germline CDR1 SGHDT, CDR2 YYEEEE. The CDR3 runs to 14 residues. V gave up 0 bases and J gave up 5 bases, with 10 bases separating them. The CDR3 nucleotides are TGTGCCAGCAGCTTGGTGGCGGGGAAAGATACGCAGTATTTT. This gives the protein CASSLVAGKDTQYF.

This clonotype was counted between two and nine times. This chain links TRBV13 with TRBJ2-2; perhaps TRBD2 as D (6 bases). The CDR3 loop spans 14 amino acids. Germline assignment: CDR1 PRHDT and CDR2 FYEKMQ (reference sequence). V dropped 7 bases and J dropped 2 bases, with 11 bases sitting between them. CDR3 loop: CASTAGRNTGELFF. The CDR3 nucleotides are TGTGCCAGCACCGCGGGACGAAACACCGGGGAGCTGTTTTTT.

This clonotype came up a few times. The gene calls are TRBV28 and TRBJ1-2; maybe TRBD1 (6 bases). From germline, CDR1 is MDHEN and CDR2 SYDVKM. This CDR3 is built from 13 residues. Trimming removed 3 bases at V and 6 bases at J, with 11 bases between. The CDR3 nucleotides read TGTGCCAGCAGTTTTCAGGGGATGGATGGCTACACCTTC. Translating gives CASSFQGMDGYTF.

This clonotype was found a few times. The V and J genes are TRBV4-3 and TRBJ2-7; D remains ambiguous. The CDR3 covers 15 residues. Trimming cost V 0 bases and J 3 bases, with 12 bases left between them. Germline CDR1 LGHNA, CDR2 YSLEER. In DNA, the CDR3 is TGCGCCAGCAGCCAAGAACGTGAGGAATTCTACGAGCAGTACTTC. Translation gives CASSQEREEFYEQYF.

The CDR3 spells CATSPSPRRGWSLGRDEQFF. CDR3 nucleotide sequence: TGTGCCACCAGTCCGTCCCCTCGAAGGGGGTGGTCTCTAGGCAGGGATGAGCAGTTCTTC. V and J are TRBV24-1 and TRBJ2-1; D is perhaps TRBD1 (6 bases). Trimming shortened V by 6 bases and J by 8 bases, and 34 bases separated the two germline ends. This CDR3 region has 20 residues. In germline, CDR1 is KGHDR, CDR2 SFDVKD.

The rearrangement links TRBV6-1 to TRBJ2-3; 7 positions agree with TRBD1. The trim removed 6 bases at V and 0 bases at J, leaving 6 bases unmatched. The CDR3 totals 15 residues. From germline, CDR1 is MNHNS and CDR2 SASEGT. CDR3 nucleotides: TGTGCCAGCAGCAAAAGGACAGGTAGCACAGATACGCAGTATTTT. Residues: CASSKRTGSTDTQYF.

This clonotype was seen more than once but under ten times. The chain couples TRBV7-9 to TRBJ2-5, with 10 bases lining up with TRBD1. TRBJ2-7 explains the end of the DNA better; the J call may be wrong. The CDR3 spans 15 residues. Germline lookup yields CDR1 SEHNR and CDR2 FQNEAQ (reference sequence). The CDR3 nucleotides read TGTGCCAGCAGCTCCTCGGGACAGGGGTTCTACGAGCAGTACTTC. Translated, it gives CASSSSGQGFYEQYF.

This clonotype was observed a handful of times. The chain recombines TRBV14 with TRBJ1-2, with no clear D. V shed 0 bases and J shed 6 bases, with 11 bases lying between them. The CDR3 is 14 amino acids. CDR1 SGHDN and CDR2 FVKESK come from the germline V gene. The CDR3 is CASSQEGQIHGYTF. CDR3 DNA: TGTGCCAGCAGCCAAGAGGGCCAGATACATGGCTACACCTTC.

The gene calls are TRBV7-9 and TRBJ1-5; D call uncertain. Germline-derived CDR1 and CDR2 are SEHNR and FQNEAQ (reference sequence). The CDR3 runs 15 residues. The V end was cut by 1 base, the J end by 5 bases, with 12 bases between. The CDR3, as DNA: TGTGCCAGCAGCTTAGGTGCCTCCCTGGATCAGCCCCAGCATTTT. Amino acid sequence: CASSLGASLDQPQHF.

This clonotype was seen only a few times. V is TRBV11-2 and J is TRBJ2-1, with D possibly TRBD2 on 6 matching bases. This CDR3 is built from 16 residues. Per germline, CDR1 SGHAT and CDR2 FQNNGV. The ends were cut back, 5 bases at V and 4 bases at J, with 18 bases in the middle. For the CDR3, the DNA is TGTGCCAGCAGCGACCCGAATCAAGGGAGGTACAATGAGCAGTTCTTC. It translates to CASSDPNQGRYNEQFF.

With respect to this clonotype: One junction end does not reproduce the germline sequence, and a read error may be involved. J is TRBJ2-1 and V is TRBV29-1; weak D call: TRBD1 (5 bases). The CDR3 has 14 residues. The germline CDR1 and CDR2 sequences are SQVTM and ANQGSEA. DNA for the CDR3: TGCAGCGTCACATGGACATCCTCCTGCAATGAGCAGTTCTTC. Protein product: CSVTWTSSCNEQFF.

A few counts support this clonotype. The genes are TRBV20-1 and TRBJ2-1, with D possibly matching TRBD2 (6 bases). The CDR3 covers 12 residues. Germline V gene lookup returns CDR1 DFQATT and CDR2 SNEGSKA (reference sequence). V was cut by 5 bases and J by 6 bases, with 11 bases left in between. CDR3 protein: CSASRDFNEQFF. In nucleotides, the CDR3 is TGCAGTGCTTCGCGGGACTTCAATGAGCAGTTCTTC.

This chain links TRBV6-1 with TRBJ2-3; 10 bases map to TRBD2. This CDR3 spans 17 amino acids. V was clipped by 6 bases and J by 8 bases; unmatched bases: 17. Germline V gene sequence: CDR1 MNHNS, CDR2 SASEGT. CDR3 region: CASSPPLLAGRARTQYF. Written as DNA, the CDR3 is TGTGCCAGCAGCCCTCCCCTACTAGCGGGAAGAGCTCGTACGCAGTATTTT.

J is TRBJ2-5 and V is TRBV29-1; perhaps TRBD2 as D (6 bases). Matching the DNA end better, TRBJ2-1 makes the J call doubtful. The CDR3 has 13 residues. In germline, CDR1 is SQVTM, CDR2 ANQGSEA. The CDR3 DNA reads TGCAGCGTCGGGGGACGGAATTACAATGAGCAGTTCTTC. Translated, it gives CSVGGRNYNEQFF.

The CDR3 protein is CATHSGANVLTF. DNA for the CDR3: TGTGCCACACACTCTGGGGCCAACGTCCTGACTTTC. The chain employs TRBV28 and TRBJ2-6, with D hard to call. In germline, CDR1 is MDHEN, CDR2 SYDVKM. V lost 10 bases, J lost 0 bases, and 4 bases lay in between. CDR3 length: 12 amino acids.

The genes are TRBV4-1 and TRBJ2-3; D not resolved. The CDR3 covers 14 residues. Trimming removed 0 bases from V and 6 bases from J, with 10 bases in between. CDR1 is MGHRA and CDR2 is YSYEKL in the germline V gene. CDR3 DNA sequence: TGCGCCAGCAGCCAAGAGAAGGCGTCGGATACGCAGTATTTT. Translated, it gives CASSQEKASDTQYF.

The rearrangement links TRBV11-2 to TRBJ2-5; TRBD2 aligns across 13 bases. The V and J ends lost 6 bases and 5 bases, in that order; junction bases with no gene match: 12. The CDR3 length is 17 residues. Germline lookup yields CDR1 SGHAT and CDR2 FQNNGV. CDR3 protein: CASRPIRTSGSGETQYF. Written as DNA, the CDR3 is TGTGCCAGCAGGCCTATCCGGACTAGCGGGAGTGGTGAGACCCAGTACTTC.

V gene TRBV7-2 combines with J gene TRBJ2-1; D might be TRBD1 or TRBD2, each matching 6 bases. V was trimmed by 4 bases and J by 10 bases, leaving 14 bases between them. CDR1 SGHTA and CDR2 FQGNSA come from the germline V gene. The CDR3 sequence is 13 residues long. DNA of the CDR3: TGTGCCAGCAGCTCAAGAGGGGGGCGGGAGCAGTTCTTC. As protein: CASSSRGGREQFF.

V gene TRBV7-3 combines with J gene TRBJ2-3; D assignment may be TRBD1 or TRBD2 (7 bases each). From germline, CDR1 is SGHTA and CDR2 FQGTGA. V was cut by 3 bases and J by 11 bases, with 15 bases left in between. This CDR3 is 13 amino acids long. The CDR3 bases are TGTGCCAGCAGCTTGGGAGGGGGCGTAGGGCAGTATTTT. Translation: CASSLGGGVGQYF.

Comment on this clonotype: The CDR3 carries no conserved terminal phenylalanine or tryptophan, so it likely arises from a read error. This chain joins TRBV29-1 and TRBJ2-4; a weak D match, TRBD1 (5 bases). Germline V lookup: CDR1 SQVTM, CDR2 ANQGSEA. The germline V and J ends were trimmed by 5 bases and 7 bases, with 12 bases remaining between them. The CDR3 extends over 12 amino acids. The CDR3 loop is CSVWQGNNIQYL. CDR3 DNA: TGCAGCGTTTGGCAGGGTAACAACATTCAGTACCTC.

This rearrangement joins TRBV29-1 to TRBJ1-2; a possible D gene is TRBD1 (5 bases). The CDR3 is made up of 13 amino acids. The V end was cut by 5 bases, the J end by 2 bases, with 12 bases between. Germline lookup yields CDR1 SQVTM and CDR2 ANQGSEA. The CDR3, as DNA: TGCAGCGTTCGGGACTCGGTAAACTATGGCTACACCTTC. It is translated as CSVRDSVNYGYTF.

This clonotype turned up a few times. The V gene is TRBV6-6, the J gene TRBJ2-3; no clear D. Trimming cost V 3 bases and J 1 base, with 8 bases left between them. CDR1 MNHNY and CDR2 SVGAGI come from the germline V gene (reference sequence). CDR3 length: 14 amino acids. The CDR3 nucleotides read TGTGCCAGCAGTTATTTCTTGCGCACAGATACGCAGTATTTT. Protein: CASSYFLRTDTQYF.